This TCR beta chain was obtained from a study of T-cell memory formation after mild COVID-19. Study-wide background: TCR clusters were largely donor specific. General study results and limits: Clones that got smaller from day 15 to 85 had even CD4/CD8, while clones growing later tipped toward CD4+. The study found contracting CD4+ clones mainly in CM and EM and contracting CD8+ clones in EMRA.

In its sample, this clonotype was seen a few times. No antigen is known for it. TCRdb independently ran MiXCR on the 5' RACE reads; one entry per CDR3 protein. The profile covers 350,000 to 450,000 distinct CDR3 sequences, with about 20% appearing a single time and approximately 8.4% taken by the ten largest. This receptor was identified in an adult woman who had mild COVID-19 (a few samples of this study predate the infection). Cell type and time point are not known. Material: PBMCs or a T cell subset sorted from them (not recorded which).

The CDR3 DNA follows: TGTGCCAGCAGCTTAGGTGGAAACAGGGAGACAGATACGCAGTATTTT. Translated: CASSLGGNRETDTQYF. The gene calls are TRBV11-2 and TRBJ2-3; maybe TRBD1 (6 bases). Trimming removed 1 base from V and 3 bases from J, with 14 bases in between. The CDR3 sequence is 16 residues long. Germline V lookup: CDR1 SGHAT, CDR2 FQNNGV.